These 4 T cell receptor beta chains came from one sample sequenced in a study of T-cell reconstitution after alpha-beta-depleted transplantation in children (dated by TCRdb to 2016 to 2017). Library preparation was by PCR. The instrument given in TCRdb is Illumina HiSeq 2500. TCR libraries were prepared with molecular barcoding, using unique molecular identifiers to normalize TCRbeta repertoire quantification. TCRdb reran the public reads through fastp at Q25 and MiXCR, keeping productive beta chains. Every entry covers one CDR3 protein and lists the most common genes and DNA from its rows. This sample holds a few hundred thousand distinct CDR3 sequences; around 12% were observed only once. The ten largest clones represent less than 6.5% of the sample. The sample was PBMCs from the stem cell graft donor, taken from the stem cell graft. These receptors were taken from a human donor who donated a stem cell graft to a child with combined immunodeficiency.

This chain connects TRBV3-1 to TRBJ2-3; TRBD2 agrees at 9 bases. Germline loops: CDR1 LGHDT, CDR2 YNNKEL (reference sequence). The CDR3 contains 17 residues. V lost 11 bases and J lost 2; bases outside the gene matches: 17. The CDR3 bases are TGTGCCTGCTGCCAAGATGTGGCGGGGGGGGTCACAGATACGCAGTATTTT. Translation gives CACCQDVAGGVTDTQYF.

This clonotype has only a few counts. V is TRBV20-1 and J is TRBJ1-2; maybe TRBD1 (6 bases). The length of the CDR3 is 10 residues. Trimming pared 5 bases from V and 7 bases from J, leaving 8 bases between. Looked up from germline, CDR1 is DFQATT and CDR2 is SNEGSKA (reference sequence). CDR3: CSAVRGGYTF. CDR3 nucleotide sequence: TGCAGTGCTGTCAGGGGTGGCTACACCTTC.

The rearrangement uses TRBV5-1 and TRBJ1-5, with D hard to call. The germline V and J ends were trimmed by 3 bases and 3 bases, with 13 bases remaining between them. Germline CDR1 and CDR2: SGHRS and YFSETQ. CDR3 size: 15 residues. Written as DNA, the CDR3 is TGCGCCAGCAGCTCCCCGGGGTTATCCAATCAGCCCCAGCATTTT. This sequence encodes CASSSPGLSNQPQHF.

DNA of the CDR3: TGTGCCAGCAGACGTGGGGGGGCCTACGAGCAGTACTTC. Its protein product is CASRRGGAYEQYF. The V gene is TRBV12-3 or TRBV12-4, the J gene TRBJ2-7, with 7 nucleotides matching TRBD2. The V and J ends lost 6 bases and 2 bases, in that order; junction bases with no gene match: 4. This CDR3 has 13 amino acids.